One sample yielded the 32 T cell receptor beta chains listed below, sequenced in a study of Ad26.COV2.S vaccination and SARS-CoV-2 variants. Using immunoSEQ multiplex PCR, the repertoire was profiled, and TCRdb retains in-frame clones only, with some absent. This repertoire shows about 680,000 clones, 80% to 90% found once; its top ten account for over 1.3%. Documented treatment: some 20 received Ad26.COV2.S at low or high dose, single or two shots; about five received placebo; per-sample allocation not given. Collection of samples fell on day 63 after the first vaccine or placebo injection. The sequencing used peripheral blood, collected in a trial of Ad26.COV2.S vaccine versus placebo. These receptors all come from a person aged 18-60 years who received the Ad26.COV2.S COVID-19 vaccine or a placebo.

This chain joins TRBV6-5 and TRBJ2-2; D is perhaps TRBD2 (6 bases). V lost 0 bases to trimming and J lost 2 bases, with 10 bases between them. Germline CDR1 MNHEY, CDR2 SVGAGI. The CDR3 length is 16 residues. CDR3 bases: TGTGCCAGCAGTTACTCTAGCGGACCCAACACCGGGGAGCTGTTTTTT. Its protein product is CASSYSSGPNTGELFF.

This chain connects TRBV7-2 to TRBJ2-7; TRBD2 matches at 9 bases. The V gene end was trimmed by 1 base and the J gene end by 3 bases; junction bases not matched to a gene: 10. CDR1 is SGHTA, CDR2 FQGNSA, per germline. This CDR3 has 17 residues. CDR3 amino acids: CASSLGGWREGFYEQYF. The CDR3 DNA follows: TGTGCCAGCAGCTTAGGCGGTTGGCGGGAGGGCTTCTACGAGCAGTACTTC. Looking up the rest from reference TRBV7-2 and TRBJ2-7 gives the full variable domain: GAGVSQSPSNKVTEKGKDVELRCDPISGHTALYWYRQSLGQGLEFLIYFQGNSAPDKSGLPSDRFSAERTGGSVSTLTIQRTQQEDSAVYLCASSLGGWREGFYEQYFGPGTRLTVT.

The V call is TRBV7-2, the J call TRBJ2-7, with TRBD1 identical over 10 bases. The CDR3 covers 14 residues. The J segment lost 6 bases and the V segment lost 5 bases, leaving 7 bases of the junction unmatched. Germline CDR1 and CDR2: SGHTA and FQGNSA. CDR3 region: CASSPDRGRSEQYF. Written as DNA, the CDR3 is TGTGCCAGCAGCCCAGACAGGGGGCGGTCCGAGCAGTACTTC.

A word on this clone: Other nucleotide sequences in the sample specify the same CDR3. In DNA, the CDR3 is TGTGCCAGCAGCCTTGGGGGGCCCTACAATGAGCAGTTCTTC. It is translated as CASSLGGPYNEQFF. The chain has TRBV27 and TRBJ2-1, with D possibly being TRBD1 or TRBD2 (6 bases each). V was pared by 6 bases and J by 2 bases, with 11 bases between. CDR3 length: 14 amino acids. Germline-derived CDR1 and CDR2 are MNHEY and SMNVEV (reference sequence).

The chain employs TRBV6-2 or TRBV6-3 and TRBJ2-7; a weak D match, TRBD1 (6 bases). Per germline, CDR1 MNHEY and CDR2 SVGEGT. V lost 0 bases, J lost 4 bases, and 16 bases lay in between. CDR3 length equals 16 residues. CDR3 coding DNA: TGTGCCAGCAGTTACTCCTCGACAGGTAAAATATACGAGCAGTACTTC. Its translation: CASSYSSTGKIYEQYF.

This chain uses TRBV6-1 with TRBJ1-2, with 7 bases aligning to TRBD1. The CDR3 covers 18 residues. The ends lost 2 bases at V and 3 bases at J; junction bases unmatched: 15. Germline loops: CDR1 MNHNS, CDR2 SASEGT. This CDR3 reads CASSEFIPTGRLDYGYTF. For the CDR3, the DNA is TGTGCCAGCAGTGAATTTATCCCGACAGGGAGGTTAGACTATGGCTACACCTTC.

J is TRBJ1-2 and V is TRBV6-5; D not certain. Trimming pared 6 bases from V and 2 bases from J, leaving 16 bases between. CDR1 is MNHEY and CDR2 is SVGAGI in the germline V gene. The CDR3 has 15 residues. The DNA for the CDR3 is TGTGCCAGCAGCCCCGGCCCTCAAGCCAACTATGGCTACACCTTC. This translates into CASSPGPQANYGYTF.

This clone was observed once. The chain joins TRBV9 to TRBJ2-7; D not resolved. Germline V CDR1 and CDR2: SGDLS, YYNGEE. This CDR3 has 14 residues. V dropped 0 bases and J dropped 3 bases, with 10 bases sitting between them. CDR3 nucleotides: TGTGCCAGCAGCGTAGGCTCAAACTACTACGAGCAGTACTTC. Protein sequence: CASSVGSNYYEQYF.

The V and J genes are TRBV10-3 and TRBJ2-5; 12 bases align to TRBD2. CDR3 length equals 15 residues. With V trimmed by 11 bases and J by 5 bases, 12 bases remained unmatched. Germline CDR1 is ENHRY and CDR2 is SYGVKD. Here the CDR3 reads CAVGRLAGEGETQYF. The CDR3 DNA sequence: TGTGCCGTTGGCAGACTAGCGGGAGAAGGCGAGACCCAGTACTTC.

J is TRBJ2-2 and V is TRBV3-1 (or the pseudogene TRBV3-2); either TRBD1 or TRBD2 may supply D (5 bases each). Germline CDR1 LGHDT, CDR2 YNNKEL (reference sequence). CDR3 length: 15 amino acids. Trimming shortened V by 4 bases and J by 1 base, and 10 bases separated the two germline ends. In DNA, the CDR3 is TGTGCCAGCAGCCCCAGGGACGTGAACACCGGGGAGCTGTTTTTT. It codes for CASSPRDVNTGELFF.

This rearrangement joins TRBV9 to TRBJ2-3, with TRBD2 matching 12 bases. The CDR3 consists of 17 residues. The V and J ends lost 4 bases and 8 bases, in that order; junction bases with no gene match: 14. Germline assignment: CDR1 SGDLS and CDR2 YYNGEE. CDR3 sequence: CASSKEGASGGAGTQYF. CDR3 bases: TGTGCCAGCAGCAAAGAAGGCGCTAGCGGGGGGGCAGGTACGCAGTATTTT. Full variable domain (missing parts from reference TRBV9 and TRBJ2-3): DSGVTQTPKHLITATGQRVTLRCSPRSGDLSVYWYQQSLDQGLQFLIQYYNGEERAKGNILERFSAQQFPDLHSELNLSSLELGDSALYFCASSKEGASGGAGTQYFGPGTRLTVL.

The chain is built from TRBV30 and TRBJ1-4, with 10 bases lining up with TRBD1. The CDR3 consists of 13 residues. Germline lookup yields CDR1 GTSNPN and CDR2 SVGIG (reference sequence). The J segment lost 8 bases and the V segment lost 5 bases, leaving 5 bases of the junction unmatched. CDR3 in DNA: TGTGCCTGGGTCCGGGACAGGGGAGAAAAACTGTTTTTT. Protein product: CAWVRDRGEKLFF.

The chain uses TRBV30 and TRBJ1-2; no definite D call. Germline loops: CDR1 GTSNPN, CDR2 SVGIG (reference sequence). V lost 8 bases and J 3 bases, leaving 7 bases between the germline ends. This CDR3 has 10 residues. Here the CDR3 DNA reads TGTGCCGCCTTCCACTATGGCTACACCTTC. This sequence encodes CAAFHYGYTF.

Points on this clone: The junction departs from germline at one end; a sequencing error may be responsible. This chain's CDR3 is CARNNVRF. The CDR3 DNA reads as TGTGCCAGAAATAACGTCCGATTC. The chain carries TRBV5-3 and TRBJ2-4; no clear D. TRBV5-3 counts as an open reading frame of uncertain function. The CDR3 totals 8 residues.

The V gene is TRBV14, the J gene TRBJ2-7; the D is unclear. The CDR3 is 16 residues long. CDR1 and CDR2 from the germline V gene are SGHDN and FVKESK. Trimming left V 0 bases short and J 4 bases short, with 16 bases between. The CDR3, as DNA: TGTGCCAGCAGCCAAGATAGGCCACCGTCCGTATACGAGCAGTACTTC. It translates to CASSQDRPPSVYEQYF.

V and J are TRBV5-4 and TRBJ2-5; 8 bases line up with TRBD2. The CDR3 has 16 amino acids. With V trimmed by 1 base and J by 4 bases, 9 bases remained unmatched. Germline loops: CDR1 SGHNT, CDR2 YYREEE (reference sequence). The CDR3 region has the DNA TGTGCCAGCAGCTTGTATCTCTACGGGGGGGGAGAGACCCAGTACTTC. Amino acid sequence: CASSLYLYGGGETQYF.

This chain uses TRBV18 with TRBJ2-3; 7 bases match TRBD1. CDR1 and CDR2 (germline): KGHSH, LQKENI. This CDR3 is 15 amino acids long. Trimming at V came to 1 base and at J to 10 bases, leaving 11 bases not matched to a gene. This CDR3 is CASSPRTQDRWSQYF. In DNA, the CDR3 is TGTGCCAGCTCACCACGGACCCAGGACAGGTGGTCGCAGTATTTT.

J is TRBJ1-2 and V is TRBV2; 7 bases fit TRBD1. The length of the CDR3 is 14 residues. Germline V lookup: CDR1 SNHLY, CDR2 FYNNEI. V dropped 5 bases and J dropped 3; count of bases not matched to a gene: 6. CDR3 nucleotides: TGTGCCAGCAGTCCACGGACAGGAGACTATGGCTACACCTTC. This translates into CASSPRTGDYGYTF.

This sequence joins TRBV14 and TRBJ2-2; 15 nucleotides line up with TRBD2. Germline-derived CDR1 and CDR2 are SGHDN and FVKESK. Trimming cost V 5 bases and J 4 bases; bases outside gene matches: 8. The CDR3 sequence is 18 residues long. For the CDR3, the DNA is TGTGCCAGCAGCTCCTTCGGGACTAGCGGGAGGATCACCGGGGAGCTGTTTTTT. Its translation: CASSSFGTSGRITGELFF.

The chain has TRBV14 and TRBJ1-3, with D unclear. V dropped 7 bases and J dropped 0 bases, with 4 bases sitting between them. The CDR3 consists of 12 residues. The germline V gene has CDR1 SGHDN and CDR2 FVKESK. CDR3 sequence: CASTTSGNTIYF. The CDR3, as DNA: TGTGCCAGCACCACCTCTGGAAACACCATATATTTT.

As for this clone: Being one base from a much bigger clone, this may be a read error. This chain uses TRBV7-8 with TRBJ2-3; 10 bases agree with TRBD2. The J segment lost 2 bases and the V segment lost 2 bases, leaving 1 base of the junction unmatched. Germline values: CDR1 SGHVS, CDR2 FQNEAQ. CDR3 length equals 15 residues. The CDR3 here is CASSLLAGVTDTQYF. The DNA for the CDR3 is TGTGCCAGCAGCTTACTAGCGGGGGTCACAGATACGCAGTATTTT.

The V gene is TRBV11-2, the J gene TRBJ1-1; D gene unclear. The CDR3 has 14 amino acids. Trimming left V 5 bases short and J 1 base short, with 11 bases between. Germline V CDR1 and CDR2: SGHAT, FQNNGV. The CDR3 region is CASSPDSGNTEAFF. CDR3 in DNA: TGTGCCAGCAGCCCGGATAGCGGGAACACTGAAGCTTTCTTT. Full variable domain (remainder filled in from reference TRBV11-2 and TRBJ1-1): EAGVAQSPRYKIIEKRQSVAFWCNPISGHATLYWYQQILGQGPKLLIQFQNNGVVDDSQLPKDRFSAERLKGVDSTLKIQPAKLEDSAVYLCASSPDSGNTEAFFGQGTRLTVV.

The genes are TRBV7-2 and TRBJ1-4, with D unclear. The germline V gene has CDR1 SGHTA and CDR2 FQGNSA. V was trimmed by 5 bases and J by 8 bases, leaving 12 bases between them. This CDR3 has 13 residues. CDR3 protein: CASSQIYSEKLFF. The CDR3 region has the DNA TGTGCCAGCAGCCAAATTTATTCAGAAAAACTGTTTTTT.

J is TRBJ2-3 and V is TRBV19, with D possibly TRBD1 on 6 matching bases. V dropped 5 bases and J dropped 2 bases, with 11 bases sitting between them. CDR1 is LNHDA and CDR2 is SQIVND in the germline V gene (reference sequence). The CDR3 covers 14 residues. This CDR3 reads CASSEKGHTDTQYF. The DNA of the CDR3 is TGTGCCAGTAGTGAGAAGGGACACACAGATACGCAGTATTTT.

This clone was counted a few times. The genes are TRBV9 and TRBJ2-7; 7 bases fit TRBD2. The CDR3 sequence is 15 residues long. The V gene end was trimmed by 0 bases and the J gene end by 2 bases; junction bases not matched to a gene: 5. CDR1 is SGDLS, CDR2 YYNGEE, per germline. The CDR3 region has the DNA TGTGCCAGCAGCGTAGGGCTAGCGGTTCCCTACGAGCAGTACTTC. Protein sequence: CASSVGLAVPYEQYF.

The chain employs TRBV2 and TRBJ2-2; 7 bases fit TRBD1. The junction had 7 bases not matched to a gene; V was cut back by 5 bases and J by 7 bases. CDR1 and CDR2 (germline): SNHLY, FYNNEI. The CDR3 is made up of 14 amino acids. The CDR3 region is CASSSTGFGGELFF. Written as DNA, the CDR3 is TGTGCCAGCAGTTCGACAGGGTTCGGCGGGGAGCTGTTTTTT.

The chain joins TRBV18 to TRBJ1-2; perhaps TRBD1 as D (6 bases). Germline CDR1 KGHSH, CDR2 LQKENI. This CDR3 is built from 15 residues. Trimming stripped 3 bases from V and 0 bases from J, with 11 bases between. CDR3 sequence reads: CASSPDRTPNYGYTF. The CDR3 bases are TGTGCCAGCTCACCCGACAGGACCCCTAACTATGGCTACACCTTC.

The chain links TRBV10-3 to TRBJ2-3; the match to TRBD2 covers 13 bases. V was clipped by 8 bases and J by 4 bases; unmatched bases: 3. The CDR3 covers 14 residues. CDR1 and CDR2 from the germline V gene are ENHRY and SYGVKD. CDR3 DNA: TGTGCCATCGGACTAGCGGGAGTCGCAGATACGCAGTATTTT. It codes for CAIGLAGVADTQYF.

The table lists this clone with a count of one. The V call is TRBV24-1, the J call TRBJ2-1; D is ambiguous. V gave up 4 bases and J gave up 5 bases, with 14 bases separating them. This CDR3 spans 15 amino acids. CDR1 is KGHDR, CDR2 SFDVKD, per germline. The CDR3 DNA is TGTGCCACCAGTGACCCACCCCCGAGGCACAATGAGCAGTTCTTC. Its protein is CATSDPPPRHNEQFF.

This clone was observed a single time. This chain connects TRBV9 to TRBJ1-6, with a tentative D call TRBD1 (6 bases). The CDR3 has 16 residues. V was pared by 4 bases and J by 8 bases, with 19 bases between. Looked up from germline, CDR1 is SGDLS and CDR2 is YYNGEE. This chain's CDR3 is CASSPGAVGGYSPLHF. CDR3 in DNA: TGTGCCAGCAGCCCGGGGGCGGTGGGTGGTTATTCACCCCTCCACTTT.

The rearrangement joins TRBV12-3 or TRBV12-4 to TRBJ1-2; possibly TRBD1 for D (5 bases). This CDR3 is built from 12 residues. Trimming removed 7 bases at V and 8 bases at J, with 14 bases between. The CDR3 loop reads CASTQGRRGYTF. CDR3 nucleotides: TGTGCCAGCACCCAGGGCCGGCGGGGCTACACCTTC.

Notes on this clone: This sequence may be a read error, since a much larger clone differs from it by one base. This chain links TRBV5-6 with TRBJ1-1; unclear D gene. This CDR3 region has 13 residues. Trimming took 1 base from V and 1 from J, leaving 5 bases between them. Germline CDR1 reads SGHDT; CDR2 reads YYEEEE. The CDR3 here is CASSLLANTEAFF. The CDR3 DNA reads TGTGCCAGCAGCTTGTTAGCGAACACTGAAGCTTTCTTT.